A single sample gave rise to the 18 T cell receptor beta chains below, sequenced in a study of shared clonotypes between healthy human individuals. Here immunoSEQ multiplex PCR was the method, and the copy in TCRdb shows in-frame clones only, minus some. The top ten clones hold approximately 1.7% of a sample with around 1.9 million clones, around 93% of them seen once. Cells designated naive CD8 were CD45RO-negative and were positively selected for CCR7, with terminally differentiated effector memory CD45RA+ cells excluded. Sequenced sample: naive CD8+ T cells from PBMCs. The source is a young man in good health. Some clones in this sample may be carry-over from other donors' samples.

The CDR3 here is CASSYSPLNRLTLTEAFF. The CDR3 bases are TGTGCCAGCAGCTATAGTCCTCTGAACAGACTGACGCTCACTGAAGCTTTCTTT. This rearrangement joins TRBV28 to TRBJ1-1, with unresolved D. The germline gives CDR1 MDHEN, CDR2 SYDVKM. Trimming cost V 6 bases and J 4 bases, with 27 bases left between them. This CDR3 has 18 residues.

The gene calls are TRBV5-6 and TRBJ1-2; D is perhaps TRBD1 (6 bases). Trimming removed 4 bases at V and 6 bases at J, with 19 bases between. Germline V lookup: CDR1 SGHDT, CDR2 YYEEEE. The CDR3 loop spans 15 amino acids. The CDR3 loop is CASSASSRGRDGYTF. The CDR3 DNA reads as TGTGCCAGCAGCGCGAGCTCCAGGGGTAGGGATGGCTACACCTTC.

The genes are TRBV29-1 and TRBJ2-5, with D uncertain. The DNA end lines up better with TRBJ2-7; the J call may be wrong. This CDR3 has 11 residues. Germline-derived CDR1 and CDR2 are SQVTM and ANQGSEA. The CDR3 DNA is TGCAGCGTTGAAATGGACTACGAGCAGTACTTC. Its protein is CSVEMDYEQYF.

The chain is built from TRBV15 and TRBJ2-4; D may be TRBD2 (6 bases). The germline V gene has CDR1 LNHNV and CDR2 YYDKDF (reference sequence). Trimming stripped 5 bases from V and 3 bases from J, with 11 bases between. This CDR3 is built from 14 residues. CDR3 DNA: TGTGCCACCAGCCTAGGACTAATCAAAAACATTCAGTACTTC. Protein sequence: CATSLGLIKNIQYF.

This chain links TRBV7-2 with TRBJ2-3; perhaps D is TRBD1 or TRBD2 (5 bases each). Germline CDR1 SGHTA, CDR2 FQGNSA. Trimming took 5 bases from V and 13 from J, leaving 13 bases between them. This CDR3 spans 11 amino acids. CDR3 DNA sequence: TGTGCCAGCAGCCGGGACCACGGGGAGTATTTT. Translating it yields CASSRDHGEYF.

As to this clone: Other DNA sequences of this sample code for an identical CDR3. The rearrangement uses TRBV4-1 and TRBJ1-5; D is perhaps TRBD1 (5 bases). Germline CDR1 and CDR2: MGHRA and YSYEKL. CDR3 length: 14 amino acids. Between the trimmed V and J ends, which lost 1 base and 7 bases, there was a span of 11 bases. CDR3 nucleotide sequence: TGCGCCAGCAGCCAAGGACGGGGGTGGCAGCCCCAGCATTTT. The encoded protein is CASSQGRGWQPQHF.

The chain employs TRBV4-1 and TRBJ2-7; D is perhaps TRBD2 (5 bases). With 0 bases removed from V and 4 bases from J, the gap between germline ends came to 13 bases. This CDR3 region has 15 residues. Germline lookup yields CDR1 MGHRA and CDR2 YSYEKL. CDR3 amino acids: CASSQDGIGWYEQYF. The CDR3 DNA reads as TGCGCCAGCAGCCAAGACGGGATAGGTTGGTACGAGCAGTACTTC.

The chain couples TRBV7-9 to TRBJ2-7; D possibly corresponds to TRBD2 (5 bases). CDR1 is SEHNR and CDR2 is FQNEAQ in the germline V gene (reference sequence). The CDR3 sequence is 13 residues long. V was pared by 0 bases and J by 6 bases, with 9 bases between. CDR3 nucleotide sequence: TGTGCCAGCAGCTTAGCCGGGGATGGCGAGCAGTACTTC. It translates to CASSLAGDGEQYF.

The rearrangement uses TRBV5-1 and TRBJ2-1; D is undetermined. V was clipped by 0 bases and J by 4 bases, with 14 bases between them. CDR3 size: 16 residues. Germline values: CDR1 SGHRS, CDR2 YFSETQ. The CDR3 protein is CASSLVVNSRYNEQFF. CDR3 nucleotides: TGCGCCAGCAGCTTGGTGGTGAACAGCCGATACAATGAGCAGTTCTTC.

As to this clone: At one boundary the junction diverges from the germline segment, which might be a read error. The identical CDR3 is also encoded by other nucleotide sequences in the sample. This chain joins TRBV25-1 and TRBJ1-4; the match to TRBD1 covers 8 bases. CDR1 and CDR2 (germline): MGHDK, SYGVNS. The CDR3 sequence is 16 residues long. The CDR3 nucleotides are TGTGCCAGCAGTGAATATCGGGGGACAGGAGGAGAAAAACTGTTCTTT. Amino acids: CASSEYRGTGGEKLFF.

The J gene is TRBJ2-7, the V gene TRBV6-5; 7 bases match TRBD2. The CDR3 length is 14 residues. Trimming cost V 0 bases and J 6 bases; bases outside gene matches: 5. The germline V gene encodes CDR1 MNHEY and CDR2 SVGAGI. For the CDR3, the DNA is TGTGCCAGCAGTTACTCGGAAGGGAGGGTCGAGCAGTACTTC. Translation gives CASSYSEGRVEQYF.

As DNA, the CDR3 is TGCGCCAGCAGCCAAAAGTCACAGGGGAGAACCTACAATGAGCAGTTCTTC. Amino acids: CASSQKSQGRTYNEQFF. V gene TRBV4-3 combines with J gene TRBJ2-1; 7 bases are shared with TRBD1. The CDR3 runs to 17 residues. The V segment lost 2 bases and the J segment 2 bases; nucleotides outside the gene matches: 9. Germline CDR1 is LGHNA and CDR2 is YSLEER.

This clone was counted only a few times. The V and J genes are TRBV30 and TRBJ1-4; D gene uncertain. V shed 3 bases and J shed 14 bases, with 16 bases lying between them. The V gene's germline CDR1 is GTSNPN and CDR2 SVGIG (reference sequence). There are 12 residues in the CDR3. The CDR3 protein is CAWSGIKPRLFF. As DNA, the CDR3 is TGTGCCTGGAGCGGAATCAAACCAAGGCTGTTTTTT.

The chain uses TRBV28 and TRBJ2-7; the D call may be TRBD1 or TRBD2 (5 bases each). The germline V gene has CDR1 MDHEN and CDR2 SYDVKM. The V end was cut by 7 bases, the J end by 4 bases, with 17 bases between. This CDR3 is 14 amino acids long. CDR3 in amino acids: CASTLTPGTYEQYF. The CDR3 DNA reads TGTGCCAGCACCTTAACCCCGGGGACGTACGAGCAGTACTTC.

V usage is TRBV5-4 and J usage is TRBJ1-1; D may be TRBD1 (6 bases). The ends were cut back, 3 bases at V and 1 base at J, with 13 bases in the middle. The CDR3 runs to 15 residues. The germline CDR1 and CDR2 sequences are SGHNT and YYREEE (reference sequence). This CDR3 is CASSSGTDRNTEAFF. Written as DNA, the CDR3 is TGTGCCAGCAGCTCGGGGACGGACAGGAACACTGAAGCTTTCTTT.

The chain combines TRBV27 with TRBJ2-1; 9 nucleotides match TRBD2. V gave up 1 base and J gave up 7 bases; unmatched junction bases: 11. There are 17 residues in the CDR3. Germline V gives CDR1 MNHEY, CDR2 SMNVEV (reference sequence). Here the CDR3 reads CASSLYSSGIVGNEQFF. As DNA, the CDR3 is TGTGCCAGCAGTTTATATTCTAGCGGGATCGTAGGAAATGAGCAGTTCTTC.

This sequence joins TRBV4-3 and TRBJ2-1, with D possibly TRBD2 on 6 matching bases. CDR1 LGHNA and CDR2 YSLEER come from the germline V gene. CDR3 size: 15 residues. Trimming cost V 1 base and J 5 bases, with 12 bases left between them. In DNA form, the CDR3 reads TGCGCCAGCAGCCAAGTCGGGAGTATAAACAATGAGCAGTTCTTC. Residues: CASSQVGSINNEQFF.

The chain employs TRBV4-1 and TRBJ1-2, with 9 bases lining up with TRBD1. Per the germline V gene, CDR1 is MGHRA and CDR2 is YSYEKL. With 2 bases clipped from V and 5 bases from J, the junction kept 9 bases outside the gene matches. There are 16 residues in the CDR3. The CDR3 here is CASSQRTGEVRYGYTF. Here the CDR3 DNA reads TGCGCCAGCAGCCAACGGACAGGGGAGGTGCGATATGGCTACACCTTC.